Following are 16 T cell receptor beta chains from one sample sequenced in a study of blood T cell repertoires in COVID-19. Sequenced by immunoSEQ multiplex PCR; TCRdb stores in-frame clones only, minus some. The sample contains over 25,000 clones, approximately 85% of which appear only once. Sequenced material: peripheral blood. These receptors were obtained from a human donor in a cohort sampled during active COVID-19.

The CDR3 nucleotides read TGTGCCAGCAGCTTCGGGTTAACTACTGGGGGCTACACCTTC. It codes for CASSFGLTTGGYTF. The rearrangement joins TRBV5-5 to TRBJ1-2; D call uncertain. The CDR3 is 14 amino acids. The V end lost 2 bases, the J end lost 8 bases, and 16 bases lay between the germline ends. Germline V gives CDR1 SGHKS, CDR2 YYEKEE (reference sequence).

The V call is TRBV7-9, the J call TRBJ1-1; weak D call: TRBD1 (6 bases). Deletions cut 4 bases from V and 8 bases from J, with 11 bases between. Germline values: CDR1 SEHNR, CDR2 FQNEAQ (reference sequence). CDR3 length: 12 residues. The CDR3 region is CASSSGTLEAFF. CDR3 DNA: TGTGCCAGCAGCTCCGGGACACTCGAAGCTTTCTTT.

The chain recombines TRBV7-3 with TRBJ2-1, with D perhaps TRBD1 (5 bases). V was clipped by 5 bases and J by 14 bases, with 13 bases between them. Germline V gene lookup returns CDR1 SGHTA and CDR2 FQGTGA. The CDR3 is made up of 11 amino acids. CDR3: CASSDGAVEFF. In nucleotides, the CDR3 is TGTGCCAGCAGCGATGGGGCAGTTGAGTTCTTC.

This chain joins TRBV5-1 and TRBJ1-4; D remains unclear. V was shortened by 2 bases and J by 0 bases, with 8 bases between the two germline ends. This CDR3 spans 15 amino acids. CDR1 SGHRS and CDR2 YFSETQ come from the germline V gene. CDR3 bases: TGCGCCAGCAGCTTCCCCCTTGCAACTAATGAAAAACTGTTTTTT. It encodes CASSFPLATNEKLFF.

This chain connects TRBV6-4 to TRBJ2-3, with D perhaps matching TRBD2 (6 bases). Trimming left V 4 bases short and J 1 base short, with 9 bases between. Germline CDR1 and CDR2: MRHNA and SNTAGT. The CDR3 runs to 14 residues. The CDR3 sequence: CASSGGDGTDTQYF. CDR3 DNA: TGTGCCAGCAGTGGGGGGGATGGCACAGATACGCAGTATTTT.

The chain links TRBV7-2 to TRBJ1-4; D ambiguous. Deletions cut 5 bases from V and 5 bases from J, with 12 bases between. CDR1 and CDR2 (germline): SGHTA, FQGNSA. The CDR3 is made up of 14 amino acids. CDR3 sequence (DNA): TGTGCCAGCAGCCAAACCGTGGGCAATGAAAAACTGTTTTTT. Translation: CASSQTVGNEKLFF.

The genes are TRBV18 and TRBJ2-1; tentative D call: TRBD2 (6 bases). The length of the CDR3 is 15 residues. V lost 6 bases and J lost 9, with 21 bases in between. Germline V gives CDR1 KGHSH, CDR2 LQKENI. Here the CDR3 DNA reads TGTGCCAGCTCCCCCAACGTTCTGGGGGGTAGTGAGCAGTTCTTC. Its translation is CASSPNVLGGSEQFF.

The V call is TRBV5-6, the J call TRBJ2-7; 8 bases align to TRBD1. V was clipped by 4 bases and J by 5 bases; unmatched bases: 11. The CDR3 contains 15 residues. Germline V gene lookup returns CDR1 SGHDT and CDR2 YYEEEE. The CDR3 nucleotides read TGTGCCAGCAGCGCGACAGGGGCTAATCAGGACGAGCAGTACTTC. This codes for CASSATGANQDEQYF.

The V call is TRBV7-2, the J call TRBJ1-2, with D perhaps TRBD1 (5 bases). The germline V gene encodes CDR1 SGHTA and CDR2 FQGNSA. This CDR3 region has 12 residues. The V end lost 5 bases, the J end lost 4 bases, and 8 bases lay between the germline ends. The CDR3 region has the DNA TGTGCCAGCAGCCTCAGGGCCTATGGCTACACCTTC. This sequence encodes CASSLRAYGYTF. Using reference TRBV7-2 and TRBJ1-2 for the parts outside the CDR3, the full variable domain is GAGVSQSPSNKVTEKGKDVELRCDPISGHTALYWYRQSLGQGLEFLIYFQGNSAPDKSGLPSDRFSAERTGGSVSTLTIQRTQQEDSAVYLCASSLRAYGYTFGSGTRLTVV.

J is TRBJ2-1 and V is TRBV11-2; TRBD2 matches at 8 bases. Germline CDR1 SGHAT, CDR2 FQNNGV. Germline trimming cut 5 bases from V and 4 bases from J; bases unmatched to any gene: 19. This CDR3 spans 19 amino acids. The CDR3 nucleotides read TGTGCCAGCAGCCATCCTATGGGACGCGGGGGGCGGGATTACAATGAGCAGTTCTTC. Its translation: CASSHPMGRGGRDYNEQFF.

V gene TRBV3-1 (or the pseudogene TRBV3-2) combines with J gene TRBJ2-2; the match to TRBD1 covers 7 bases. Germline CDR1 LGHDT, CDR2 YNNKEL (reference sequence). This CDR3 contains 17 residues. The V and J ends lost 3 bases and 0 bases, in that order; junction bases with no gene match: 7. This CDR3 reads CASSHSIDRANTGELFF. CDR3 in DNA: TGTGCCAGCAGCCATTCCATCGACAGGGCGAACACCGGGGAGCTGTTTTTT.

The rearrangement links TRBV3-1 (or the pseudogene TRBV3-2) to TRBJ2-3, with a tentative D call TRBD2 (6 bases). CDR1 is LGHDT, CDR2 YNNKEL, per germline (reference sequence). Trimming shortened V by 6 bases and J by 11 bases, and 15 bases separated the two germline ends. The CDR3 is made up of 12 amino acids. For the CDR3, the DNA is TGTGCCAGCAGTCTCCGGGACTCTGGGCAGTATTTT. Translation gives CASSLRDSGQYF.

This clone was picked up one time. The CDR3 reads CASSDVRQGRKTQYF. Written as DNA, the CDR3 is TGTGCCAGCAGCGACGTAAGACAGGGGAGGAAGACCCAGTACTTC. The chain carries TRBV7-2 and TRBJ2-5, with 8 nucleotides matching TRBD1. With 5 bases clipped from V and 6 bases from J, the junction kept 11 bases outside the gene matches. The length of the CDR3 is 15 residues. Germline V gene data show CDR1 as SGHTA and CDR2 as FQGNSA.

The V and J genes are TRBV5-1 and TRBJ2-5; no firm D call. Per germline, CDR1 SGHRS and CDR2 YFSETQ. The V gene lost 4 bases and the J gene lost 5 bases, with 18 bases spanning the gap. The CDR3 spans 15 residues. The DNA of the CDR3 is TGCGCCAGCAGCGCAACGGTTAGTTCTCTGGAGACCCAGTACTTC. Its translation: CASSATVSSLETQYF.

This clone has only a few counts. The chain joins TRBV19 to TRBJ2-2; TRBD1 agrees at 9 bases. V gave up 6 bases and J gave up 1 base; unmatched junction bases: 6. Germline loops: CDR1 LNHDA, CDR2 SQIVND (reference sequence). The CDR3 is 16 amino acids. The CDR3 loop reads CASRGLGQGNTGELFF. In DNA, the CDR3 is TGTGCCAGTAGGGGACTGGGACAGGGGAACACCGGGGAGCTGTTTTTT. The whole variable domain, remainder taken from reference TRBV19 and TRBJ2-2, is DGGITQSPKYLFRKEGQNVTLSCEQNLNHDAMYWYRQDPGQGLRLIYYSQIVNDFQKGDIAEGYSVSREKKESFPLTVTSAQKNPTAFYLCASRGLGQGNTGELFFGEGSRLTVL.

This chain links TRBV6-1 with TRBJ1-5, with 8 nucleotides matching TRBD1. Germline V lookup: CDR1 MNHNS, CDR2 SASEGT. V shed 1 base, J shed 9 bases, and the junction held 5 bases outside the gene matches. The CDR3 runs 14 residues. This chain's CDR3 is CASSEGDRLRPQHF. The CDR3 DNA follows: TGTGCCAGCAGTGAAGGGGACAGGCTTCGGCCCCAGCATTTT.